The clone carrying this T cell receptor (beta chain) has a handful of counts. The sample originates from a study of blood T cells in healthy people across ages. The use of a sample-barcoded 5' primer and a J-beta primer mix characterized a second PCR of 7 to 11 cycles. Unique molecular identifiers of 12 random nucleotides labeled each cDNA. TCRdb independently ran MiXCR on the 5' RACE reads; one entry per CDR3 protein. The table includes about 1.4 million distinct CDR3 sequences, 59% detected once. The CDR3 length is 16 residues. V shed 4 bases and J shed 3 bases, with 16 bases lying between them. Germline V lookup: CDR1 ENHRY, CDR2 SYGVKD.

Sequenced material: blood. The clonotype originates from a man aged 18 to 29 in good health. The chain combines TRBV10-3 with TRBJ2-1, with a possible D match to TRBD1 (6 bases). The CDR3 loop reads CAISVGTQANYNEQFF. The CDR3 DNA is TGTGCCATCAGTGTCGGGACACAAGCTAACTACAATGAGCAGTTCTTC.